The clone carrying this TCR beta chain was found a few times. The data are from a study of blood T cell repertoires in COVID-19. Germline V gene sequence: CDR1 LGHNA, CDR2 YSLEER. Germline trimming cut 3 bases from V and 5 bases from J; bases unmatched to any gene: 5. The CDR3 sequence is 14 residues long. Sequencing used immunoSEQ multiplex PCR; TCRdb keeps in-frame clones, though not all of them. The sample consists of roughly 75,000 clones, over 70% of them appearing once. This sequence was found in a man aged 45-65 years with acute or convalescent COVID-19. The chain links TRBV4-3 to TRBJ2-7; the match to TRBD1 covers 9 bases. Source material: peripheral blood. The CDR3 nucleotides are TGCGCCAGCAGCCAGGGGACAGGGTCCAACGAGCAGTACTTC. Translation gives CASSQGTGSNEQYF.